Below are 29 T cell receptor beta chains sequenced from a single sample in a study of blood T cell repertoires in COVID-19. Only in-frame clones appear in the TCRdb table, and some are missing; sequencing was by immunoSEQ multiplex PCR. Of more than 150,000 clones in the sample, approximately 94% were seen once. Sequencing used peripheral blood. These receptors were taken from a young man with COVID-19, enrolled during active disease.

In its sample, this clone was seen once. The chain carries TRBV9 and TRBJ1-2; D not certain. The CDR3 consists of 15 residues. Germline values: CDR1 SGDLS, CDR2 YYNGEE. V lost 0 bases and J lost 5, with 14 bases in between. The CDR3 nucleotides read TGTGCCAGCAGCGTAGATTCGGAGATCACGTATGGCTACACCTTC. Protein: CASSVDSEITYGYTF.

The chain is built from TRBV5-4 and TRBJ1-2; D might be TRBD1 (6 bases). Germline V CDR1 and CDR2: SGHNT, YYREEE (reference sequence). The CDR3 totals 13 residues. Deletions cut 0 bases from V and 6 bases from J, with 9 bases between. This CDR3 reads CASSLDRVHGYTF. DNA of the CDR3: TGTGCCAGCAGCTTGGACAGGGTCCATGGCTACACCTTC.

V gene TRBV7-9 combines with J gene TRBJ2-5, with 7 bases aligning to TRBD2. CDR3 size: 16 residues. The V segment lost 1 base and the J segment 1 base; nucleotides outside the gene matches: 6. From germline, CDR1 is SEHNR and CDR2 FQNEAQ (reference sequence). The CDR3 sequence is CASSLVKGGGQETQYF. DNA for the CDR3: TGTGCCAGCAGCTTAGTTAAGGGCGGGGGCCAAGAGACCCAGTACTTC.

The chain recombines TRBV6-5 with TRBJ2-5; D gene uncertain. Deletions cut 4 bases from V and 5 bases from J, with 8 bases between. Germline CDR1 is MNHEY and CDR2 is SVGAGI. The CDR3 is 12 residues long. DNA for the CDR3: TGTGCCAGCAGTTTCCTCGGGGAGACCCAGTACTTC. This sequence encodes CASSFLGETQYF.

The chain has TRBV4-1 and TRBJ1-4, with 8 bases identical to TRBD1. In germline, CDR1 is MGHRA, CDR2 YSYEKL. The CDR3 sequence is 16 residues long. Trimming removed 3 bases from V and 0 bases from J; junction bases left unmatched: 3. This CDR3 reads CASSHQGQATNEKLFF. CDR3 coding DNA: TGCGCCAGCAGCCACCAGGGACAGGCAACTAATGAAAAACTGTTTTTT.

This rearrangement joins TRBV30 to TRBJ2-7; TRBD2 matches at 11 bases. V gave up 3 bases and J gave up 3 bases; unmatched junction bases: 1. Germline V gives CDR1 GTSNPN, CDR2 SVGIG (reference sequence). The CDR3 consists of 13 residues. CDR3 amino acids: CAWRLAGDYEQYF. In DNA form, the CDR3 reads TGTGCCTGGAGACTAGCGGGGGACTACGAGCAGTACTTC.

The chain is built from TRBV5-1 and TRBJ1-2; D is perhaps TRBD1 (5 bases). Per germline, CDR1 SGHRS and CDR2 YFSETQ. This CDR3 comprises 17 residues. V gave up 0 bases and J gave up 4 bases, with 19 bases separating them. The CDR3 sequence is CASSLAGWGHIRYGYTF. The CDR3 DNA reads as TGCGCCAGCAGCTTGGCGGGTTGGGGCCATATACGCTATGGCTACACCTTC.

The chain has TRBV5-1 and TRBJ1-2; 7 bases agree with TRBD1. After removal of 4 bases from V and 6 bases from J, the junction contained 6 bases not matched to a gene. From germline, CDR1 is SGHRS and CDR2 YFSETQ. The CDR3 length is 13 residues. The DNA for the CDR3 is TGCGCCAGCAGCCCCCGACAGGGAGATGGCTACACCTTC. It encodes CASSPRQGDGYTF.

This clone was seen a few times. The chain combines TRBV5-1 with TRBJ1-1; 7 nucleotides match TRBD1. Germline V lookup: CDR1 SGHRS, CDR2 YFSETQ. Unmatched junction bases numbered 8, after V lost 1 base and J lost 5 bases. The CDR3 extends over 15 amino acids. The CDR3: CASSLRDRARTEAFF. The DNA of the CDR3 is TGCGCCAGCAGCTTGCGTGACAGGGCGAGGACTGAAGCTTTCTTT.

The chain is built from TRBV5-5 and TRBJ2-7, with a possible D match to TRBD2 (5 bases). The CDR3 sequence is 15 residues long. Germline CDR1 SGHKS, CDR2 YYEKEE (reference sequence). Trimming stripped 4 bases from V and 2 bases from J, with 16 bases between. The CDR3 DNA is TGTGCCAGCAGCGATACCTCCGGGATTACCTACGAGCAGTACTTC. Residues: CASSDTSGITYEQYF. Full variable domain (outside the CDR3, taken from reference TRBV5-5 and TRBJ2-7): DAGVTQSPTHLIKTRGQQVTLRCSPISGHKSVSWYQQVLGQGPQFIFQYYEKEERGRGNFPDRFSARQFPNYSSELNVNALLLGDSALYLCASSDTSGITYEQYFGPGTRLTVT.

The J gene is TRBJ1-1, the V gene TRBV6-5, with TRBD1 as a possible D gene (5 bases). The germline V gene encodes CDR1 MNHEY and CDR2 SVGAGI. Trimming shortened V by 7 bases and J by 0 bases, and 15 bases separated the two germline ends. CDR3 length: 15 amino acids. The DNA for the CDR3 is TGTGCCAGCAACCCGACAGCTCTCATGAACACTGAAGCTTTCTTT. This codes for CASNPTALMNTEAFF.

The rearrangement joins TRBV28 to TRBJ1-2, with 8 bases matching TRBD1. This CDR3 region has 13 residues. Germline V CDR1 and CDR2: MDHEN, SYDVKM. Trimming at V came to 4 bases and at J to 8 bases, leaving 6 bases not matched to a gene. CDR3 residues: CASSSPQGGGYTF. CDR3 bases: TGTGCCAGCAGTTCCCCACAGGGGGGCGGCTACACCTTC.

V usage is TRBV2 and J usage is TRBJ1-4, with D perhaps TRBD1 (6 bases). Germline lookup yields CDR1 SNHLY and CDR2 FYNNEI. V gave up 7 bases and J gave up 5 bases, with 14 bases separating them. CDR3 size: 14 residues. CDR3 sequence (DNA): TGTGCCAGCATTGAGGCAGGGGTGAATGAAAAACTGTTTTTT. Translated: CASIEAGVNEKLFF.

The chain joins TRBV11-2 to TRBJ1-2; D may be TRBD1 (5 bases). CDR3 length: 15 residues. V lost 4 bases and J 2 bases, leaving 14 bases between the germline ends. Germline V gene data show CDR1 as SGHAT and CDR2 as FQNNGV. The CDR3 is CASSWGRTINYGYTF. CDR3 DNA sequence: TGTGCCAGCAGCTGGGGACGGACTATAAACTATGGCTACACCTTC.

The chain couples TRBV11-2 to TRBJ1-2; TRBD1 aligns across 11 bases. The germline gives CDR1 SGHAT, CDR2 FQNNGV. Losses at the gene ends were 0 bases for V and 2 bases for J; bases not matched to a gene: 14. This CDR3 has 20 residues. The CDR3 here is CASSLEGFGGQGVPNYGYTF. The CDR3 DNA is TGTGCCAGCAGCTTAGAAGGATTTGGGGGACAGGGGGTTCCCAACTATGGCTACACCTTC.

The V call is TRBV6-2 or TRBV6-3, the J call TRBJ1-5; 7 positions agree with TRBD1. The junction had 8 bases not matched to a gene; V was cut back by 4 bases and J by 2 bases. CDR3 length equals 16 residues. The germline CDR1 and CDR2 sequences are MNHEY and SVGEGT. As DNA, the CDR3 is TGTGCCAGCAGTTCCCTGACCGACAGGGGCAATCAGCCCCAGCATTTT. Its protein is CASSSLTDRGNQPQHF.

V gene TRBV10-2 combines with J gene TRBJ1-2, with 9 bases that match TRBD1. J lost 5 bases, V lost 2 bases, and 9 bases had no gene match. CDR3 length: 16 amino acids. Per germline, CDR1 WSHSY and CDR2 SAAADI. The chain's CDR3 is CASSEHGQGLGYGYTF. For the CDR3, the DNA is TGCGCCAGCAGTGAGCATGGACAGGGGCTAGGGTATGGCTACACCTTC.

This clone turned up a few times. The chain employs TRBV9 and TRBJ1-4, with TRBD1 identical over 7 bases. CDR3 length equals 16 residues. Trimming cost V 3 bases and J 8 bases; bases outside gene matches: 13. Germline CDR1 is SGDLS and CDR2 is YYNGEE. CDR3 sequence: CASSAVLQGGLEKLFF. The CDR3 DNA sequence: TGTGCCAGCAGCGCAGTGCTTCAGGGGGGACTCGAAAAACTGTTTTTT.

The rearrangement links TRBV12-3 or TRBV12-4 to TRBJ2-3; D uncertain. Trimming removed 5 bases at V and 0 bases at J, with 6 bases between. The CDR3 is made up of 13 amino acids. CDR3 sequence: CASSPSSTDTQYF. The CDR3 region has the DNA TGTGCCAGCAGTCCTTCTAGCACAGATACGCAGTATTTT.

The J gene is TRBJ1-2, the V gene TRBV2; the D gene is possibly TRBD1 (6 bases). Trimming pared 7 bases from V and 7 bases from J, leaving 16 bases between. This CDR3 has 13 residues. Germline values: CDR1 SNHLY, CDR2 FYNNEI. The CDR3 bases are TGTGCCAGCAACAACAGGGTTGAGGGTGGCTACACCTTC. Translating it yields CASNNRVEGGYTF.

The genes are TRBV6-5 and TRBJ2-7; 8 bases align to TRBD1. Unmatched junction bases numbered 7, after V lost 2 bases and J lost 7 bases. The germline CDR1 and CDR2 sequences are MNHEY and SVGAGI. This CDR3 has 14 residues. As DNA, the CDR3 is TGTGCCAGCAGTTACGCGACAGGACAGGGAGAGCAGTACTTC. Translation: CASSYATGQGEQYF.

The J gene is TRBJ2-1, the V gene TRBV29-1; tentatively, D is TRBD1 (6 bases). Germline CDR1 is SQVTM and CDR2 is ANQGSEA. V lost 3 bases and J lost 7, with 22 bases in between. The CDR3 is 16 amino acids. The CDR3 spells CSVDKRGSSAGNEQFF. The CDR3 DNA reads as TGCAGCGTTGATAAAAGGGGGAGCAGCGCCGGGAATGAGCAGTTCTTC.

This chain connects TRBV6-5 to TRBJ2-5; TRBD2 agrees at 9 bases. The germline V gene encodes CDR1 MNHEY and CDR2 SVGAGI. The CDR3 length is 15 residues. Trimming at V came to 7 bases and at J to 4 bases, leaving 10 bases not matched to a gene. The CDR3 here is CASTERGGAGETQYF. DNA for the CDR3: TGTGCCAGCACAGAGCGCGGGGGGGCGGGAGAGACCCAGTACTTC.

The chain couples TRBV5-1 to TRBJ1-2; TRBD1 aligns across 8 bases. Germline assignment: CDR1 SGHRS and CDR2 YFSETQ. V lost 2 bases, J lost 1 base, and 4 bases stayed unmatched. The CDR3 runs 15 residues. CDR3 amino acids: CASSFGQGNNYGYTF. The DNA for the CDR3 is TGCGCCAGCAGCTTCGGACAGGGTAATAACTATGGCTACACCTTC.

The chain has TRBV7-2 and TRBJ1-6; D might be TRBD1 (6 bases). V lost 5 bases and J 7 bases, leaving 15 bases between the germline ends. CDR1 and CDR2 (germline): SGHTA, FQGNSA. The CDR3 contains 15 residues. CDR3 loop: CASSLNRVKNSPLHF. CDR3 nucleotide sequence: TGTGCCAGCAGCCTAAACAGGGTGAAGAATTCACCCCTCCACTTT.

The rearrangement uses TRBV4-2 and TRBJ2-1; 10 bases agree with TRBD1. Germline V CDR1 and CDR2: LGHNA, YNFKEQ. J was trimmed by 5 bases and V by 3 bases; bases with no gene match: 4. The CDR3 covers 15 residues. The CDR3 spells CASSQRQGADNEQFF. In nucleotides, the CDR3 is TGTGCCAGCAGCCAGAGACAGGGGGCAGACAATGAGCAGTTCTTC.

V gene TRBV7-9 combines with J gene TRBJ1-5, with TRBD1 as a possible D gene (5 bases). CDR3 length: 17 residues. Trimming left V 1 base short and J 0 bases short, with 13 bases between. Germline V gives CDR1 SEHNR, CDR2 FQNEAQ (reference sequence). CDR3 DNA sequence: TGTGCCAGCAGCTTAGTTGACAGTTCGTATAGCAATCAGCCCCAGCATTTT. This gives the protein CASSLVDSSYSNQPQHF.

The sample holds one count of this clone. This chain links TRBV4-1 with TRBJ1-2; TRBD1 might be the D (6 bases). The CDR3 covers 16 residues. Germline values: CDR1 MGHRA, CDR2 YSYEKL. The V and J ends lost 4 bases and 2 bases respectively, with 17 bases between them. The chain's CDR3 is CASSPLGRGSNYGYTF. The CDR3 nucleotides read TGCGCCAGCAGCCCCCTGGGTAGGGGGAGCAACTATGGCTACACCTTC.

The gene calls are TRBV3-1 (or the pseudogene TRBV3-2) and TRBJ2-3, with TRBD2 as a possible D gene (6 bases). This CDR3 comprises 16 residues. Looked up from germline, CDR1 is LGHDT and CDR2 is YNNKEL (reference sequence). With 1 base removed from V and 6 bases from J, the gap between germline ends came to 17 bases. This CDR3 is CASSQGFGGLLDTQYF. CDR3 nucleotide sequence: TGTGCCAGCAGCCAAGGGTTCGGAGGACTACTGGATACGCAGTATTTT.